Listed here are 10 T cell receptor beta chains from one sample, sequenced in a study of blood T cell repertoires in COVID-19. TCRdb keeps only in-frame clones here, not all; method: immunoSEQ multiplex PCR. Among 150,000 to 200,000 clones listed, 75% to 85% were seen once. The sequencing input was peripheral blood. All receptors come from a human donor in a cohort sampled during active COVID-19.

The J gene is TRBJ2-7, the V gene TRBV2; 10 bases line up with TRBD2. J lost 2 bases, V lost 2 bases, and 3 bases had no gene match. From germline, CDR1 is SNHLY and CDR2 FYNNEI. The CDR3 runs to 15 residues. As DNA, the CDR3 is TGTGCCAGCAGTGAAAGGACTAGCGGTACCTACGAGCAGTACTTC. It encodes CASSERTSGTYEQYF.

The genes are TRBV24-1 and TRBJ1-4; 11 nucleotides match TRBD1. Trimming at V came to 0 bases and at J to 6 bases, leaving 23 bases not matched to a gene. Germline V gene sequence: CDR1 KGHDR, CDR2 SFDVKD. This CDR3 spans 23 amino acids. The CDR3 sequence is CATSDLYLPGDRGLWRADEKLFF. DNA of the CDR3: TGTGCCACCAGTGATTTGTATCTCCCAGGGGACAGGGGGTTATGGCGTGCGGATGAAAAACTGTTTTTT.

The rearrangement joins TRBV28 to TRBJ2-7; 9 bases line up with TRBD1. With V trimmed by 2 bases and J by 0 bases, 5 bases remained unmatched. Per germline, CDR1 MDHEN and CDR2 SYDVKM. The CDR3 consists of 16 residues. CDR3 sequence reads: CASSLRPDRGSYEQYF. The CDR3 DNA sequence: TGTGCCAGCAGTTTACGCCCGGACAGGGGCTCCTACGAGCAGTACTTC.

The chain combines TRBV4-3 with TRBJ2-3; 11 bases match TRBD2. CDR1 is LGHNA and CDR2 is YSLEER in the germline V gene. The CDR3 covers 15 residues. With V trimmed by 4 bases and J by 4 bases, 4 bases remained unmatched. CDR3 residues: CASSLLAGAADTQYF. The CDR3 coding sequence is TGCGCCAGCAGCCTACTAGCGGGGGCCGCAGATACGCAGTATTTT.

CDR3 in amino acids: CASSIVTGDGYGYTF. CDR3 sequence (DNA): TGTGCCAGTAGTATAGTGACAGGGGATGGCTATGGCTACACCTTC. The V and J genes are TRBV19 and TRBJ1-2; 8 bases agree with TRBD1. CDR3 size: 15 residues. Germline lookup yields CDR1 LNHDA and CDR2 SQIVND (reference sequence). J gave up 4 bases and V 1 base, and 5 bases lay outside the gene matches.

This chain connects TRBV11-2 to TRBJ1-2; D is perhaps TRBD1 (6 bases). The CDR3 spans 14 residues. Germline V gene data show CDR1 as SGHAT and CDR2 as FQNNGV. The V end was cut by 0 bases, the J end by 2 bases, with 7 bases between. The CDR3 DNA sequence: TGTGCCAGCAGCTTAGATCAGGGGAACTATGGCTACACCTTC. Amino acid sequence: CASSLDQGNYGYTF. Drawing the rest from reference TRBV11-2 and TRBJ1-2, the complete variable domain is EAGVAQSPRYKIIEKRQSVAFWCNPISGHATLYWYQQILGQGPKLLIQFQNNGVVDDSQLPKDRFSAERLKGVDSTLKIQPAKLEDSAVYLCASSLDQGNYGYTFGSGTRLTVV.

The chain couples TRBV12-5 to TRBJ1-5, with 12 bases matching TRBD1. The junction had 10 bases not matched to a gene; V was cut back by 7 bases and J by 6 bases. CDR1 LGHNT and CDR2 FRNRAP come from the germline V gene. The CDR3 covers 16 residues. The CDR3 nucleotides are TGTGCTAGTGTCAACCGGGACAGGGGGCTAGGTCAGCCCCAGCATTTT. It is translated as CASVNRDRGLGQPQHF.

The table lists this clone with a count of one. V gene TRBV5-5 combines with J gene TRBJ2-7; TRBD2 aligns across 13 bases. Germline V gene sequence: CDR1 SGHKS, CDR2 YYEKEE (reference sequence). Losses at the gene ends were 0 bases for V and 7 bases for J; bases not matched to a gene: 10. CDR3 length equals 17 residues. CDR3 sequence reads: CASSLDPGLAGAGEQYF. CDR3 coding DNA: TGTGCCAGCAGCTTGGATCCCGGACTAGCGGGAGCAGGTGAGCAGTACTTC.

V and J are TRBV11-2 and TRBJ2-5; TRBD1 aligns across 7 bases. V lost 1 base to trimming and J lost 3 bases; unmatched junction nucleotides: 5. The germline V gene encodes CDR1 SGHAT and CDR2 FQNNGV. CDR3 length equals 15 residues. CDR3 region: CASSLVAGTEETQYF. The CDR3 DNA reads TGTGCCAGCAGCTTAGTAGCCGGGACAGAAGAGACCCAGTACTTC.

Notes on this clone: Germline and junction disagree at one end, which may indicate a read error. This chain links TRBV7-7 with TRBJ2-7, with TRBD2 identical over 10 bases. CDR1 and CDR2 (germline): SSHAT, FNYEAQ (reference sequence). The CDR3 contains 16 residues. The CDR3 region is CASSPFTSGAPYEQYF. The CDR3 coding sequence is TGTGCTAGCAGCCCCTTTACTAGCGGGGCTCCCTACGAGCAGTACTTC.